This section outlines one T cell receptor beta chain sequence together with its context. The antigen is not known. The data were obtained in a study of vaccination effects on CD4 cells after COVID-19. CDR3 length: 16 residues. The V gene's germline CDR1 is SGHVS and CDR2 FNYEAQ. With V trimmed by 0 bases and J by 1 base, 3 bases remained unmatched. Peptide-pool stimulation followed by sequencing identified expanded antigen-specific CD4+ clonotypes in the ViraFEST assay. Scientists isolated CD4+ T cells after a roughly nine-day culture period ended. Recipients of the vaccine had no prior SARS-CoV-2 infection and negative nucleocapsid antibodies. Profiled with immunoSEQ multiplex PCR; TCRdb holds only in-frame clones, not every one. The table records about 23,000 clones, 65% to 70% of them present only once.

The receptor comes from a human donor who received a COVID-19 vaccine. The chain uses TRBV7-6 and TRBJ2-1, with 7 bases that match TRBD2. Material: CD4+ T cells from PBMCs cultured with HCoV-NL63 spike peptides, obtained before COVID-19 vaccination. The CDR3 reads CASSLAPSGSYNEQFF. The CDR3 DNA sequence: TGTGCCAGCAGCTTAGCGCCTAGCGGATCCTACAATGAGCAGTTCTTC.